Shown below are 7 T cell receptor beta chains from a single sample sequenced in a study of T-cell reconstitution after alpha-beta-depleted transplantation in children. Unique molecular identifiers were used in preparing the TCRbeta library. TCRdb analysed the PCR reads with MiXCR anew, one entry per CDR3 protein. Of approximately 640,000 distinct CDR3 sequences listed, over 15% are singletons. The sequences come from PBMCs from the stem cell graft donor, collected from the stem cell graft. The receptors were gathered from a human donor who donated a stem cell graft to a child with acute myeloid leukemia.

The sample holds many counts of this clonotype. The rearrangement uses TRBV20-1 and TRBJ2-1; D is possibly TRBD2 (6 bases). CDR3 size: 14 residues. V was pared by 6 bases and J by 4 bases, with 16 bases between. Germline values: CDR1 DFQATT, CDR2 SNEGSKA (reference sequence). CDR3 region: CSAPRSGPYNEQFF. The CDR3 DNA reads as TGCAGTGCGCCCCGAAGCGGGCCTTACAATGAGCAGTTCTTC.

J is TRBJ2-7 and V is TRBV7-9, with TRBD1 matching 8 bases. Per the germline V gene, CDR1 is SEHNR and CDR2 is FQNEAQ (reference sequence). Germline trimming cut 5 bases from V and 5 bases from J; bases unmatched to any gene: 11. This CDR3 has 15 amino acids. The CDR3 spells CASSQPGQVYDEQYV. The CDR3 DNA sequence: TGTGCCAGCAGCCAACCGGGACAGGTTTATGACGAGCAGTACGTC.

This clonotype appeared a few times. The V gene is TRBV10-3, the J gene TRBJ2-7; tentative D call: TRBD2 (5 bases). Trimming shortened V by 5 bases and J by 3 bases, and 11 bases separated the two germline ends. The CDR3 loop spans 13 amino acids. Looked up from germline, CDR1 is ENHRY and CDR2 is SYGVKD. CDR3 sequence: CAISSVAGYEQYF. The CDR3 nucleotides read TGTGCCATCAGTTCGGTGGCGGGCTACGAGCAGTACTTC.

This clonotype was recorded a few times. This sequence joins TRBV21-1 and TRBJ2-3; the table's D call, TRBD1, has no DNA check behind it. TRBV21-1 is a documented pseudogene. CDR3 size: 15 residues. The CDR3 is CASSKSRNSTDTQYF. The CDR3 region has the DNA TGTGCCAGCAGCAAATCCCGAAACAGCACAGATACGCAGTATTTT.

The table lists this clonotype with many counts. The J gene is TRBJ2-1, the V gene TRBV20-1; 7 nucleotides agree with TRBD1. The CDR3 length is 16 residues. After removal of 3 bases from V and 6 bases from J, the junction contained 14 bases not matched to a gene. CDR1 DFQATT and CDR2 SNEGSKA come from the germline V gene (reference sequence). CDR3 amino acids: CSARRPGTVSSNEQFF. The DNA of the CDR3 is TGCAGTGCTAGGAGACCAGGGACAGTGTCGAGCAATGAGCAGTTCTTC.

This chain joins TRBV12-3 or TRBV12-4 and TRBJ1-5; a possible D gene is TRBD1 (6 bases). This CDR3 is 13 amino acids long. Trimming left V 5 bases short and J 9 bases short, with 14 bases between. The CDR3 DNA reads TGTGCCAGCAGTAGACAGGTTCTGAGGCCCCAGCATTTT. Its translation: CASSRQVLRPQHF.

This clonotype has just a few counts. CDR3 residues: CASSQSRAGPGGYTF. As DNA, the CDR3 is TGTGCCAGCAGCCAATCGAGGGCAGGTCCTGGTGGCTACACCTTC. The chain joins TRBV16 to TRBJ1-2; D is uncertain. V shed 0 bases and J shed 7 bases, with 15 bases lying between them. The CDR3 contains 15 residues. Germline loops: CDR1 KGHSY, CDR2 FQNENV.